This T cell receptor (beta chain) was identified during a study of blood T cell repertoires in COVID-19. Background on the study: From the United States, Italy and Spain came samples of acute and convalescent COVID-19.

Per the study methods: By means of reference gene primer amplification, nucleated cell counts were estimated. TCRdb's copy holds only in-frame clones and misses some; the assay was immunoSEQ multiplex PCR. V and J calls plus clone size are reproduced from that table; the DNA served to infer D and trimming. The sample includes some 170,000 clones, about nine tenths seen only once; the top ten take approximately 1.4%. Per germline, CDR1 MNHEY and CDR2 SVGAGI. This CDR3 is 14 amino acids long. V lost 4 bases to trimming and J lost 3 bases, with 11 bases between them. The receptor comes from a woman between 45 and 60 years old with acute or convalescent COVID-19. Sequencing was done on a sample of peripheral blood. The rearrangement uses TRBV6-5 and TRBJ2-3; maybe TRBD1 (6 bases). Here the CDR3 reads CASSFQQGTDTQYF. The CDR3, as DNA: TGTGCCAGCAGTTTTCAACAGGGTACAGATACGCAGTATTTT.